This T cell receptor beta chain was sequenced during a study of blood T cell repertoires in COVID-19. Study-level background: PBMCs, B-cell-depleted T cells, or T cells provided the cDNA or gDNA that made up the material.

The CDR3 runs 13 residues. V was clipped by 4 bases and J by 11 bases; unmatched bases: 6. The germline CDR1 and CDR2 sequences are GTSNPN and SVGIG (reference sequence). The protocol was immunoSEQ multiplex PCR, while the TCRdb copy is restricted to in-frame clones and leaves out a portion. The profile shows fewer than 300,000 clones, approximately 89% of them singletons. This clone turned up a few times. The sequenced material came from PBMCs or T cells enriched from blood (not recorded which). The receptor was isolated from a woman aged 40 to 50 with acute COVID-19. The genes are TRBV30 and TRBJ2-1; 12 bases match TRBD2. The chain's CDR3 is CAWTSGRDDKQFF. CDR3 DNA: TGTGCCTGGACTAGCGGGAGGGATGATAAGCAGTTCTTC.